This entry describes one T cell receptor (beta chain). These data belong to a study of control samples from healthy donors and cancer patients. V shed 8 bases, J shed 4 bases, and the junction held 5 bases outside the gene matches. Germline CDR1 and CDR2: MNHEY and SVGAGI. There are 13 residues in the CDR3. Sequencing was performed with immunoSEQ multiplex PCR; in TCRdb, only in-frame clones are kept and a portion is missing. The sample records approximately 150,000 clones, 85% to 95% being singletons. This clonotype was obtained from a man aged 35 to 55 in good health. The sample was blood. The chain links TRBV6-5 to TRBJ2-7; 10 bases are a match to TRBD1. The CDR3 DNA reads as TGTGCCAGCGGGCCGGGACAGGGGTACGAGCAGTACTTC. It encodes CASGPGQGYEQYF.